This note documents a single TCR beta chain sequence. The sample comes from a study of blood T cell repertoires in COVID-19. Trimming took 0 bases from V and 7 from J, leaving 13 bases between them. CDR3 size: 15 residues. The germline V gene encodes CDR1 KGHSH and CDR2 LQKENI. In the authors' methods: Amplification with reference gene primers provided the estimates of nucleated cell counts. The data were produced by immunoSEQ multiplex PCR, yet TCRdb's version contains in-frame clones alone and is incomplete. V and J calls and clone size are as listed in that table; D and trimming were resolved from the DNA. The sample lists about 110,000 clones, less than 85% occurring once.

The J gene is TRBJ1-5, the V gene TRBV18, with D perhaps TRBD1 (5 bases). This TCR came from a woman of 80 years or more with acute or convalescent COVID-19. Sequenced sample: peripheral blood. The CDR3 loop reads CASSPPLGEGQPQHF. The CDR3 nucleotides read TGTGCCAGCTCACCACCGTTGGGGGAGGGACAGCCCCAGCATTTT.